These T cell receptor beta chains were read from a single sample in a study of blood T cell repertoires in COVID-19. The protocol was immunoSEQ multiplex PCR, while the TCRdb copy is restricted to in-frame clones and leaves out a portion. Of 40,000 to 60,000 clones listed, around 84% are singletons. The sequenced sample was peripheral blood. The receptors shown here come from a man between 45 and 60 years old with acute or convalescent COVID-19. CDR3s leave out the opening cysteine and the closing phenylalanine or tryptophan.

>TRBV19|TRBJ1-2
ASSGTGNYGYT
>TRBV27|TRBJ2-5
ASRMDRVGETQY
>TRBV7-9|TRBJ1-6
ASSSRDRVSPLH
>TRBV12-5|TRBJ2-1
ASGMGRGEQF
>TRBV28|TRBJ2-7
ASSLTGGASYEQY
>TRBV4-3|TRBJ1-5
ASSQVSGLNQPQH
>TRBV2|TRBJ2-5
AGGGQGKKTQY
>TRBV27|TRBJ2-1
ASREQGEINEQF
>TRBV2|TRBJ2-5
ASRQYRGQETQY
>TRBV19|TRBJ2-1
ASSTPGQGYNEQF
>TRBV24-1|TRBJ1-4
ATSDFKQGNNEKLF
>TRBV5-1|TRBJ2-3
ASSLGSGQTSTDTQY
>TRBV6-5|TRBJ2-3
ATSGGTQRGQY
>TRBV19|TRBJ2-5
ASSPGLAGETQY
>TRBV30|TRBJ2-7
AWAGGWGYEQY
>TRBV18|TRBJ1-5
ASSRELKGDRENQPQH
>TRBV5-1|TRBJ2-1
ASSSGLTGEQF
>TRBV18|TRBJ2-3
ASSPILEGLAGNTDTQY
>TRBV7-2|TRBJ2-3
ASSLVGGLYTDTQY
>TRBV28|TRBJ2-1
ASSLETRLF
>TRBV2|TRBJ2-2
ASSERQGNTGELF
>TRBV13|TRBJ2-5
ASSLARGRETQY
>TRBV27|TRBJ2-1
ASSLRGRIHEQF